This T cell receptor (beta chain) was recovered during a study of blood T cell repertoires in COVID-19. Study summary: Nucleic acid was either cDNA or gDNA, and it came from T cells, B-cell-depleted T cells, or PBMCs.

Some clones are missing from TCRdb's copy, which holds only in-frame ones; the method was immunoSEQ multiplex PCR. The sample includes about 120,000 clones, around 81% of them seen just once. The CDR3 runs to 13 residues. Trimming removed 5 bases from V and 2 bases from J, with 9 bases in between. Germline V lookup: CDR1 LNHDA, CDR2 SQIVND (reference sequence). V gene TRBV19 combines with J gene TRBJ1-1; possible D gene TRBD1, 6 bases. This sequence originates from a man in his 70s with acute or convalescent COVID-19. Sequencing was performed on peripheral blood. The CDR3 coding sequence is TGTGCCAGTAGTGACAGGCCCAACACTGAAGCTTTCTTT. Translating it yields CASSDRPNTEAFF.